Following are 9 T cell receptor beta chains from one sample sequenced in a study of OX40 agonist ivuxolimab in advanced cancers. Some clones are missing from TCRdb's copy, which holds only in-frame ones; the method was immunoSEQ multiplex PCR. The sample includes tens of thousands of clones, 75% to 90% of them seen just once. The sequencing used CD4+ or CD8+ T cells sorted from blood, collected in a trial of the OX40 agonist ivuxolimab. Receptors were obtained from an adult with an advanced solid tumor such as melanoma, head and neck, liver or kidney cancer.

The V call is TRBV19, the J call TRBJ2-2; D gene ambiguous. This CDR3 is 13 amino acids long. CDR1 and CDR2 (germline): LNHDA, SQIVND (reference sequence). The V and J ends lost 3 bases and 5 bases respectively, with 7 bases between them. The CDR3, as DNA: TGTGCCAGTAGTATGGGTGGGACCGGGGAGCTGTTTTTT. Protein product: CASSMGGTGELFF.

The chain joins TRBV27 to TRBJ1-5; D unclear. This CDR3 comprises 13 residues. Trimming stripped 7 bases from V and 7 bases from J, with 14 bases between. Germline loops: CDR1 MNHEY, CDR2 SMNVEV (reference sequence). The CDR3: CASTVGSGQPQHF. CDR3 sequence (DNA): TGTGCCAGCACCGTGGGGTCGGGGCAGCCCCAGCATTTT.

The V call is TRBV10-3, the J call TRBJ1-2; 7 nucleotides agree with TRBD1. Germline CDR1 is ENHRY and CDR2 is SYGVKD. V lost 0 bases, J lost 4 bases, and 14 bases stayed unmatched. This CDR3 is 18 amino acids long. The CDR3 DNA follows: TGTGCCATCAGTGAGTCGGGGGAGACAGGGAGGCCTGGCTATGGCTACACCTTC. Encoded protein: CAISESGETGRPGYGYTF.

This rearrangement joins TRBV27 to TRBJ2-3; D is uncertain. The germline V gene has CDR1 MNHEY and CDR2 SMNVEV (reference sequence). The CDR3 extends over 14 amino acids. V was pared by 0 bases and J by 4 bases, with 8 bases between. The CDR3 DNA reads TGTGCCAGCAGTTTATCCGCCGGAGCAGATACGCAGTATTTT. It yields the protein CASSLSAGADTQYF.

The gene calls are TRBV5-4 and TRBJ2-2; 15 positions match TRBD2. The J segment lost 3 bases and the V segment lost 4 bases, leaving 4 bases of the junction unmatched. Germline CDR1 is SGHNT and CDR2 is YYREEE (reference sequence). CDR3 length: 17 residues. For the CDR3, the DNA is TGTGCCAGCAGCCTGGGACTAGCGGGGGGAGACACCGGGGAGCTGTTTTTT. This codes for CASSLGLAGGDTGELFF.

This chain connects TRBV4-1 to TRBJ2-1; D call uncertain. Germline assignment: CDR1 MGHRA and CDR2 YSYEKL. V gave up 3 bases and J gave up 6 bases, with 12 bases separating them. The CDR3 runs to 14 residues. DNA for the CDR3: TGCGCCAGCAGCCAGGCGATCCTCCGCAATGAGCAGTTCTTC. Translating gives CASSQAILRNEQFF.

The J gene is TRBJ2-7, the V gene TRBV5-1; tentatively, D is TRBD1 (5 bases). The V end was cut by 3 bases, the J end by 2 bases, with 9 bases between. There are 13 residues in the CDR3. Germline lookup yields CDR1 SGHRS and CDR2 YFSETQ. CDR3 coding DNA: TGCGCCAGCAGCTGGACACCTACCTACGAGCAGTACTTC. Protein product: CASSWTPTYEQYF. The whole variable domain, remainder taken from reference TRBV5-1 and TRBJ2-7, is KAGVTQTPRYLIKTRGQQVTLSCSPISGHRSVSWYQQTPGQGLQFLFEYFSETQRNKGNFPGRFSGRQFSNSRSEMNVSTLELGDSALYLCASSWTPTYEQYFGPGTRLTVT.

The chain recombines TRBV5-6 with TRBJ2-3, with unresolved D. This CDR3 is 16 amino acids long. Germline loops: CDR1 SGHDT, CDR2 YYEEEE. V dropped 0 bases and J dropped 1 base, with 12 bases sitting between them. Here the CDR3 reads CASSLGSFMGTDTQYF. The CDR3 nucleotides read TGTGCCAGCAGCTTGGGAAGCTTCATGGGCACAGATACGCAGTATTTT.

The rearrangement joins TRBV6-6 to TRBJ2-5; 10 bases agree with TRBD1. Germline values: CDR1 MNHNY, CDR2 SVGAGI (reference sequence). The CDR3 is 16 residues long. The V segment lost 8 bases and the J segment 0 bases; nucleotides outside the gene matches: 9. The CDR3 DNA reads as TGTGCCAGCTCAGGGTGGGACAGGGGCAACCAAGAGACCCAGTACTTC. Residues: CASSGWDRGNQETQYF.